Shown below are 13 T cell receptor beta chains from a single sample sequenced in a study of T-cell memory formation after mild COVID-19. Each CDR3 protein gets one entry after TCRdb re-called the 5' RACE reads with MiXCR. The sample records around 320,000 distinct CDR3 sequences, less than 20% being singletons. Sequencing input: PBMCs or a T cell subset sorted from them (not recorded which). The receptors come from a man in his late teens or twenties who had mild COVID-19 (a few samples of this study predate the infection). Cell type and time point are not known.

The genes are TRBV15 and TRBJ1-2; maybe TRBD1 (6 bases). Deletions cut 8 bases from V and 0 bases from J, with 13 bases between. Germline-derived CDR1 and CDR2 are LNHNV and YYDKDF (reference sequence). The CDR3 is 14 residues long. The CDR3 spells CATAGQRANYGYTF. The CDR3 region has the DNA TGTGCCACCGCTGGACAGCGCGCTAACTATGGCTACACCTTC.

This clonotype was picked up many times. The J gene is TRBJ1-2, the V gene TRBV30; 10 positions agree with TRBD1. Germline V gives CDR1 GTSNPN, CDR2 SVGIG (reference sequence). The CDR3 runs to 13 residues. Trimming at V came to 3 bases and at J to 8 bases, leaving 6 bases not matched to a gene. Here the CDR3 DNA reads TGTGCCTGGAGCGCCGGACAGGGGGGAGGCTACACCTTC. It translates to CAWSAGQGGGYTF.

The chain uses TRBV5-1 and TRBJ2-2, with D unresolved. V gave up 3 bases and J gave up 6 bases, with 6 bases separating them. The length of the CDR3 is 12 residues. The germline V gene encodes CDR1 SGHRS and CDR2 YFSETQ. Written as DNA, the CDR3 is TGCGCCAGCAGCTCGGACCCCGGGGAGCTGTTTTTT. It yields the protein CASSSDPGELFF.

The rearrangement uses TRBV7-2 and TRBJ1-5, with D perhaps TRBD1 (5 bases). Germline CDR1 and CDR2: SGHTA and FQGNSA. CDR3 length: 13 amino acids. The ends were cut back, 8 bases at V and 7 bases at J, with 15 bases in the middle. The CDR3 DNA follows: TGTGCCAGCTCGTCAGGGATAGAGCAGCCCCAGCATTTT. Translation gives CASSSGIEQPQHF.

The chain joins TRBV7-6 to TRBJ2-3, with 9 bases fitting TRBD2. J lost 2 bases, V lost 5 bases, and 11 bases had no gene match. This CDR3 is built from 17 residues. Germline lookup yields CDR1 SGHVS and CDR2 FNYEAQ. CDR3 nucleotide sequence: TGTGCCAGCAGCCCTCTAAGCGGGGGGTTATACACAGATACGCAGTATTTT. This translates into CASSPLSGGLYTDTQYF.

This clonotype occurred many times. The J gene is TRBJ2-7, the V gene TRBV20-1; 10 nucleotides agree with TRBD2. This CDR3 has 15 amino acids. Looked up from germline, CDR1 is DFQATT and CDR2 is SNEGSKA (reference sequence). The junction had 4 bases not matched to a gene; V was cut back by 2 bases and J by 0 bases. The chain's CDR3 is CSARKAGGDSYEQYV. Written as DNA, the CDR3 is TGCAGTGCTAGAAAAGCGGGGGGGGACTCCTACGAGCAGTACGTC.

This clonotype was observed a few times. The CDR3 loop reads CSVALTGAVYGYTF. CDR3 DNA sequence: TGCAGCGTTGCTTTAACAGGGGCGGTGTATGGCTACACCTTC. The chain is built from TRBV29-1 and TRBJ1-2; 7 bases align to TRBD1. Germline values: CDR1 SQVTM, CDR2 ANQGSEA. CDR3 length: 14 residues. Losses at the gene ends were 4 bases for V and 5 bases for J; bases not matched to a gene: 10.

This chain's CDR3 is CSARAGEANYGYTF. In nucleotides, the CDR3 is TGCAGTGCTAGGGCAGGGGAAGCTAACTATGGCTACACCTTC. This rearrangement joins TRBV20-1 to TRBJ1-2, with D possibly being TRBD1 (6 bases). The CDR3 is 14 amino acids. From germline, CDR1 is DFQATT and CDR2 SNEGSKA (reference sequence). Trimming pared 3 bases from V and 0 bases from J, leaving 11 bases between.

A single count supports this clonotype. CDR3 region: CATTLAGTGKETQYF. CDR3 DNA sequence: TGTGCCACAACACTGGCCGGGACAGGGAAAGAGACCCAGTACTTC. This chain uses TRBV19 with TRBJ2-5, with 9 positions matching TRBD1. Germline V lookup: CDR1 LNHDA, CDR2 SQIVND (reference sequence). Germline trimming cut 10 bases from V and 3 bases from J; bases unmatched to any gene: 12. The length of the CDR3 is 15 residues.

The chain recombines TRBV12-3 or TRBV12-4 with TRBJ1-6; D remains unclear. CDR3 length equals 12 residues. Trimming stripped 7 bases from V and 8 bases from J, with 9 bases between. CDR3 bases: TGTGCCAGCACGAGGACGGATTCACCCCTCCACTTT. As protein: CASTRTDSPLHF.

CDR3 region: CASSSIRIQPRANSPLHF. Written as DNA, the CDR3 is TGTGCCAGCAGTTCGATTCGGATACAACCACGTGCCAATTCACCCCTCCACTTT. The rearrangement links TRBV6-2 or TRBV6-3 to TRBJ1-6; unclear D gene. The CDR3 sequence is 18 residues long. The V end lost 4 bases, the J end lost 7 bases, and 23 bases lay between the germline ends. From germline, CDR1 is MNHEY and CDR2 SVGEGT.

The gene calls are TRBV5-1 and TRBJ2-7, with 9 bases lining up with TRBD1. Germline V gene data show CDR1 as SGHRS and CDR2 as YFSETQ. The V and J ends lost 3 bases and 7 bases, in that order; junction bases with no gene match: 8. The CDR3 consists of 14 residues. The CDR3 bases are TGCGCCAGCAGCTCCGGGACAGGGTCTCAGGAGCAGTACTTC. Protein sequence: CASSSGTGSQEQYF.

This clonotype was seen at least ten times. The V and J genes are TRBV7-2 and TRBJ2-1; possible D gene TRBD2, 6 bases. V was shortened by 6 bases and J by 7 bases, with 22 bases between the two germline ends. The V gene's germline CDR1 is SGHTA and CDR2 FQGNSA. The CDR3 loop spans 16 amino acids. As DNA, the CDR3 is TGTGCCAGCAGTCCCGGGGGTAGGGGCCTGATGAATGAGCAGTTCTTC. It translates to CASSPGGRGLMNEQFF. Together with reference TRBV7-2 and TRBJ2-1, the CDR3 gives the full variable domain: GAGVSQSPSNKVTEKGKDVELRCDPISGHTALYWYRQSLGQGLEFLIYFQGNSAPDKSGLPSDRFSAERTGGSVSTLTIQRTQQEDSAVYLCASSPGGRGLMNEQFFGPGTRLTVL.